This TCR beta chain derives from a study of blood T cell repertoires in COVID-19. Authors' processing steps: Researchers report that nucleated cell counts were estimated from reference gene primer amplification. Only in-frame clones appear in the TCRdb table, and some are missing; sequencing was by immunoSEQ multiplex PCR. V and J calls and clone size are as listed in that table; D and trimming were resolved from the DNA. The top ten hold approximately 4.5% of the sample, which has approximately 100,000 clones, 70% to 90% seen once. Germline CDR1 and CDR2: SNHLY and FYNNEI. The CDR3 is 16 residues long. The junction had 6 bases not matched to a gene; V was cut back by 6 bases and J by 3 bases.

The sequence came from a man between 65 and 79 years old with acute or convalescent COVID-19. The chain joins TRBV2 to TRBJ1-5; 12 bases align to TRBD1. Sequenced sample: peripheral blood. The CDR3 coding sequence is TGTGCCAGCAGCGCCGGGACAGGGGGCAACAATCAGCCCCAGCATTTT. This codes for CASSAGTGGNNQPQHF.